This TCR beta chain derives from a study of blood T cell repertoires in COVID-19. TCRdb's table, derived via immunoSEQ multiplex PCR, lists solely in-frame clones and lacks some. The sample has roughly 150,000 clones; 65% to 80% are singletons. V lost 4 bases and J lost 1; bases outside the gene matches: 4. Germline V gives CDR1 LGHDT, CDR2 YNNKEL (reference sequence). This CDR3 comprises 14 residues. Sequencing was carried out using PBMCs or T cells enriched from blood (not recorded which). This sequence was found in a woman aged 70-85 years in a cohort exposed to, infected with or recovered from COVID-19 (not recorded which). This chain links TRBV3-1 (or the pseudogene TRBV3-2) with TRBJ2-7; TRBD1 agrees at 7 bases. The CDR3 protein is CASSLPGQSYEQYF. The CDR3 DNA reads TGTGCCAGCAGCCTCCCGGGACAGTCCTACGAGCAGTACTTC.